The 22 T cell receptor beta chains below all came from one sample that was sequenced in a study of blood T cell repertoires in COVID-19 (dated by TCRdb to the early 2020s). Library preparation employed the immunoSEQ multiplex PCR assay. Imported from immuneACCESS, the table was reduced by TCRdb to in-frame sequences with V and J called. These copies leave out some clones; in studies compared against another copy, an unresolved V gene accounts for under half, and the cause of the remainder is not known. The sample yields 100,000 to 150,000 clones; around 88% were counted once. The ten largest clones represent about 5% of the sample. The specimen was peripheral blood. These receptors were obtained from a human donor in a cohort sampled during active COVID-19.

The chain combines TRBV5-6 with TRBJ2-3, with unresolved D. V gave up 0 bases and J gave up 4 bases, with 12 bases separating them. There are 15 residues in the CDR3. The germline gives CDR1 SGHDT, CDR2 YYEEEE. CDR3 in amino acids: CASSLAGAYPDTQYF. As DNA, the CDR3 is TGTGCCAGCAGCTTGGCCGGTGCTTATCCAGATACGCAGTATTTT.

CDR3 protein: CASKELGLQETQYF. DNA of the CDR3: TGTGCCAGCAAGGAATTGGGGCTGCAAGAGACCCAGTACTTC. This chain joins TRBV6-5 and TRBJ2-5; weak D call: TRBD1 (5 bases). The CDR3 consists of 14 residues. Germline CDR1 is MNHEY and CDR2 is SVGAGI. Trimming shortened V by 7 bases and J by 2 bases, and 14 bases separated the two germline ends.

Here the CDR3 reads CAWSVQGGNQPQHF. The CDR3 DNA reads as TGTGCCTGGAGTGTACAGGGAGGCAATCAGCCCCAGCATTTT. The V and J genes are TRBV30 and TRBJ1-5; maybe TRBD1 (6 bases). Trimming took 0 bases from V and 2 from J, leaving 8 bases between them. CDR1 is GTSNPN, CDR2 SVGIG, per germline (reference sequence). CDR3 length: 14 amino acids.

The rearrangement uses TRBV11-3 and TRBJ2-7; a possible D gene is TRBD2 (5 bases). V was cut by 5 bases and J by 2 bases, with 13 bases left in between. CDR1 and CDR2 from the germline V gene are SGHNT and YENEEA. There are 14 residues in the CDR3. CDR3 DNA sequence: TGTGCCAGCAGCCCGCAGGCGGGCCCCTACGAGCAGTACTTC. Protein sequence: CASSPQAGPYEQYF.

The J gene is TRBJ1-6, the V gene TRBV18; TRBD1 aligns across 8 bases. The CDR3 loop spans 14 amino acids. Germline CDR1 and CDR2: KGHSH and LQKENI. J lost 9 bases, V lost 3 bases, and 4 bases had no gene match. The CDR3 protein is CASSPDRATSPLHF. The CDR3 nucleotides are TGTGCCAGCTCACCGGACAGGGCTACTTCACCCCTCCACTTT.

This chain links TRBV29-1 with TRBJ2-7; 14 positions agree with TRBD2. Trimming took 7 bases from V and 2 from J; bases not matched to a gene: 13. CDR1 SQVTM and CDR2 ANQGSEA come from the germline V gene. This CDR3 has 17 amino acids. CDR3 protein: CSALGLAGVFRAYEQYF. The CDR3 nucleotides are TGCAGCGCCCTGGGACTAGCGGGAGTTTTCAGAGCCTACGAGCAGTACTTC.

The chain carries TRBV28 and TRBJ2-1; D unresolved. Germline assignment: CDR1 MDHEN and CDR2 SYDVKM. V gave up 3 bases and J gave up 4 bases, with 7 bases separating them. The CDR3 is 13 residues long. CDR3 loop: CASSLSLYNEQFF. The CDR3 bases are TGTGCCAGCAGTTTGTCCCTATACAATGAGCAGTTCTTC. The full variable domain, rest sourced from reference TRBV28 and TRBJ2-1, is DVKVTQSSRYLVKRTGEKVFLECVQDMDHENMFWYRQDPGLGLRLIYFSYDVKMKEKGDIPEGYSVSREKKERFSLILESASTNQTSMYLCASSLSLYNEQFFGPGTRLTVL.

This rearrangement joins TRBV9 to TRBJ2-7, with 8 bases matching TRBD2. The V and J ends lost 2 bases and 7 bases, in that order; junction bases with no gene match: 8. The V gene's germline CDR1 is SGDLS and CDR2 YYNGEE. The length of the CDR3 is 14 residues. The chain's CDR3 is CASSVTSEVREQYF. For the CDR3, the DNA is TGTGCCAGCAGCGTGACTAGCGAGGTTCGAGAGCAGTACTTC.

CDR3 amino acids: CASSLRQGSEQYF. The CDR3 DNA follows: TGTGCCAGCAGCTTAAGGCAGGGTAGCGAGCAGTACTTC. This chain links TRBV7-9 with TRBJ2-7, with D tentatively TRBD1 (5 bases). Germline V gene data show CDR1 as SEHNR and CDR2 as FQNEAQ (reference sequence). V gave up 2 bases and J gave up 6 bases, with 11 bases separating them. The length of the CDR3 is 13 residues.

The genes are TRBV29-1 and TRBJ1-1; 9 bases are shared with TRBD1. This CDR3 region has 13 residues. V dropped 6 bases and J dropped 3; count of bases not matched to a gene: 5. The germline gives CDR1 SQVTM, CDR2 ANQGSEA. CDR3 sequence reads: CSVGTGLDTEAFF. CDR3 bases: TGCAGCGTCGGGACAGGGCTGGACACTGAAGCTTTCTTT.

The CDR3 spells CASSTTDRGFYNEQFF. The CDR3 DNA reads TGTGCCAGCAGCACAACGGACAGGGGGTTTTACAATGAGCAGTTCTTC. This chain joins TRBV11-2 and TRBJ2-1; TRBD1 matches at 10 bases. Germline V gene sequence: CDR1 SGHAT, CDR2 FQNNGV. The CDR3 runs 16 residues. V lost 5 bases, J lost 4 bases, and 8 bases stayed unmatched.

This rearrangement joins TRBV7-8 to TRBJ2-7; TRBD2 matches at 7 bases. Germline CDR1 reads SGHVS; CDR2 reads FQNEAQ. The V and J ends lost 3 bases and 4 bases, in that order; junction bases with no gene match: 6. This CDR3 region has 14 residues. CDR3 loop: CASSLGGNGYEQYF. Here the CDR3 DNA reads TGTGCCAGCAGCTTGGGGGGGAATGGGTACGAGCAGTACTTC.

The chain couples TRBV7-6 to TRBJ2-7; the match to TRBD2 covers 11 bases. Germline trimming cut 5 bases from V and 7 bases from J; bases unmatched to any gene: 13. This CDR3 spans 16 amino acids. CDR1 SGHVS and CDR2 FNYEAQ come from the germline V gene. CDR3 region: CASSRKLAGGPVEQYF. CDR3 DNA: TGTGCCAGCAGCCGAAAGTTAGCGGGAGGGCCGGTTGAGCAGTACTTC.

V gene TRBV6-5 combines with J gene TRBJ2-5; the D gene is possibly TRBD1 (6 bases). The germline gives CDR1 MNHEY, CDR2 SVGAGI. Between the trimmed V and J ends, which lost 6 bases and 5 bases, there was a span of 19 bases. The CDR3 runs to 15 residues. CDR3 in DNA: TGTGCCAGCAGGAGTACGCATCAGGGGCCGGAGACCCAGTACTTC. It encodes CASRSTHQGPETQYF.

The V gene is TRBV27, the J gene TRBJ2-1; 10 bases fit TRBD2. CDR1 is MNHEY and CDR2 is SMNVEV in the germline V gene (reference sequence). Losses at the gene ends were 6 bases for V and 6 bases for J; bases not matched to a gene: 5. The CDR3 runs 14 residues. CDR3 sequence reads: CASRRLAGVNEQFF. The CDR3 DNA follows: TGTGCCAGCAGAAGGCTAGCGGGGGTCAATGAGCAGTTCTTC.

The chain uses TRBV15 and TRBJ2-7; no reliable D call. Germline-derived CDR1 and CDR2 are LNHNV and YYDKDF (reference sequence). V was shortened by 0 bases and J by 6 bases, with 12 bases between the two germline ends. CDR3 length equals 14 residues. DNA for the CDR3: TGTGCCACCAGCAGAGATTTTTCTGTCGTCGAGCAGTACTTC. It codes for CATSRDFSVVEQYF.

The CDR3 is CASSETGVEYF. CDR3 bases: TGTGCCAGCAGTGAGACAGGGGTCGAGTACTTC. The V and J genes are TRBV6-1 and TRBJ2-7; 8 positions agree with TRBD1. The V gene's germline CDR1 is MNHNS and CDR2 SASEGT. The V gene end was trimmed by 3 bases and the J gene end by 11 bases; junction bases not matched to a gene: 3. CDR3 length equals 11 residues.

A remark on this clone: At the DNA level, this CDR3 is encoded by other sequences in the same sample as well. V gene TRBV7-9 combines with J gene TRBJ2-7, with D possibly being TRBD1 (6 bases). The V gene's germline CDR1 is SEHNR and CDR2 FQNEAQ (reference sequence). The ends were cut back, 2 bases at V and 4 bases at J, with 6 bases in the middle. The CDR3 is made up of 12 amino acids. This CDR3 reads CASSLQGYEQYF. The CDR3 coding sequence is TGTGCCAGCAGCTTACAGGGGTACGAGCAGTACTTC.

This rearrangement joins TRBV28 to TRBJ2-7; D call uncertain. Trimming pared 6 bases from V and 0 bases from J, leaving 12 bases between. The CDR3 is 14 residues long. In germline, CDR1 is MDHEN, CDR2 SYDVKM. CDR3 DNA: TGTGCCAGCAGGCTGGCGGAGATCTCCTACGAGCAGTACTTC. Translating gives CASRLAEISYEQYF.

The rearrangement links TRBV5-4 to TRBJ2-2; TRBD2 agrees at 11 bases. This CDR3 is 16 amino acids long. The germline V gene has CDR1 SGHNT and CDR2 YYREEE (reference sequence). With 4 bases clipped from V and 7 bases from J, the junction kept 9 bases outside the gene matches. This chain's CDR3 is CASSPTSGSGGGELFF. The CDR3 coding sequence is TGTGCCAGCAGCCCTACTAGCGGGAGCGGTGGCGGGGAGCTGTTTTTT.

J is TRBJ1-1 and V is TRBV11-3; 8 nucleotides line up with TRBD1. The length of the CDR3 is 14 residues. V lost 3 bases and J lost 4; bases outside the gene matches: 4. The V gene's germline CDR1 is SGHNT and CDR2 YENEEA. This chain's CDR3 is CASSLDRESTEAFF. The CDR3 region has the DNA TGTGCCAGCAGCTTGGACAGGGAAAGCACTGAAGCTTTCTTT.

The count of this clone is one. CDR3 in amino acids: CASSHARGVRKTQYF. The CDR3, as DNA: TGTGCCAGCAGCCATGCCCGGGGGGTCCGGAAGACCCAGTACTTC. The chain has TRBV3-1 (or the pseudogene TRBV3-2) and TRBJ2-5; 7 bases align to TRBD2. Germline CDR1 reads LGHDT; CDR2 reads YNNKEL (reference sequence). This CDR3 spans 15 amino acids. The junction had 10 bases not matched to a gene; V was cut back by 3 bases and J by 6 bases.